This TCR beta chain was profiled in a study of tumor-infiltrating lymphocytes in primary liver carcinoma. Whole-study results and caveats: Lower overlap was observed for tumor-adjacent and tumor-blood pairs relative to tumor region pairs.

Remarks on this clonotype: The antigen is unknown. With a much larger clone just one base away, this may be a read error.

The source material, about 18-33 mg of unsorted bulk tissue, was used to co-extract RNA and DNA. The germline gives CDR1 WSHSY, CDR2 SAAADI. This CDR3 is built from 13 residues. The input was about 500 ng total RNA; TCR beta cDNA was made from it with a constant-region primer. TCR beta libraries came from three nested multiplex PCR rounds using slightly modified ARM-PCR. Rounds one and two of PCR, each of roughly 11 cycles, were primed with TRBV1-TRBV30 forward primers and a C-beta reverse primer. TCRdb called the multiplex PCR reads again in MiXCR, with one record for every CDR3 protein. The sample yields about 84,000 distinct CDR3 sequences, around 70% seen once.

J is TRBJ1-1 and V is TRBV10-2; the D is unclear. The sequence came from a man aged 35 to 55 with primary liver carcinoma and hepatitis B virus infection. What was sequenced was liver tumor tissue from sampling region 1. As for subset: tumor region T1, superior pole. The CDR3 sequence is CASSNTENTGAFF. The CDR3 coding sequence is TGCGCCAGCAGTAATACGGAGAACACTGGAGCTTTCTTT.